This paragraph covers one T cell receptor (beta chain) sequence. These data originate in a study of T cell changes during pregnancy in multiple sclerosis. V dropped 8 bases and J dropped 3; count of bases not matched to a gene: 21. CDR1 is MNHEY and CDR2 is SMNVEV in the germline V gene (reference sequence). This CDR3 has 18 amino acids. Here immunoSEQ multiplex PCR was the method, and the copy in TCRdb shows in-frame clones only, minus some. Among around 37,000 clones listed, 75% to 95% were seen once. The sequence was obtained from a female donor with multiple sclerosis, enrolled in a pregnancy study. The J gene is TRBJ1-1, the V gene TRBV27; 7 nucleotides match TRBD1. The source was CD8+ T cells from peripheral blood mononuclear cells, collected in the second trimester of pregnancy. The DNA of the CDR3 is TGTGCCAGCCGTCCGCGGGACAGCGGACCCATTTGGGACACTGAAGCTTTCTTT. Translating it yields CASRPRDSGPIWDTEAFF.